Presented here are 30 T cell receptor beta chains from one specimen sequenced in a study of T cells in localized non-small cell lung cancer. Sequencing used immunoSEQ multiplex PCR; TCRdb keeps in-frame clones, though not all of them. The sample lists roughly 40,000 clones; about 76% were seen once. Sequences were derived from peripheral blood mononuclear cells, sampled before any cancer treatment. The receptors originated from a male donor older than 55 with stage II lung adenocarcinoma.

The CDR3 protein is CASSASGAGDEKLFF. The CDR3 DNA is TGTGCCAGCAGTGCATCGGGCGCGGGAGATGAAAAACTGTTTTTT. The chain couples TRBV2 to TRBJ1-4; unclear D gene. The CDR3 loop spans 15 amino acids. V was clipped by 4 bases and J by 6 bases, with 15 bases between them. CDR1 is SNHLY, CDR2 FYNNEI, per germline.

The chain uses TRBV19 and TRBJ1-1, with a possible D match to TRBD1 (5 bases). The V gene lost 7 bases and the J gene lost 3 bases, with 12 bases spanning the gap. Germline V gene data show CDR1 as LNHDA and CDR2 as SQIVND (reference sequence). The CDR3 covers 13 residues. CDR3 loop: CASTRGGDTEAFF. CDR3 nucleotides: TGTGCCAGTACCCGGGGGGGGGACACTGAAGCTTTCTTT.

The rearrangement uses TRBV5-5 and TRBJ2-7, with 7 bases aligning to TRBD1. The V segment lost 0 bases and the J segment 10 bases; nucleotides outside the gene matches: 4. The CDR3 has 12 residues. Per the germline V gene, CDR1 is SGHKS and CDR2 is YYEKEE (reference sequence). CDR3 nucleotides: TGTGCCAGCAGCTTGGTGGGACAGAACCAGTACTTC. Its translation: CASSLVGQNQYF.

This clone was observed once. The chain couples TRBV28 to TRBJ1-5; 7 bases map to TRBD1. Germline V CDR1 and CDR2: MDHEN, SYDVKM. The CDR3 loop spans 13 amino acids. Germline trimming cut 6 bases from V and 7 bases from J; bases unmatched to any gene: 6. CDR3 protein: CASRPQGEQPQHF. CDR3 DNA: TGTGCCAGCAGACCCCAGGGGGAACAGCCCCAGCATTTT.

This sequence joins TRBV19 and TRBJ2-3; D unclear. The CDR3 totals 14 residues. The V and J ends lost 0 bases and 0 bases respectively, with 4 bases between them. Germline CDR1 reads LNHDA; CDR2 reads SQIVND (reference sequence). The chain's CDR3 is CASSIDHSTDTQYF. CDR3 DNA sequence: TGTGCCAGTAGTATAGATCACAGCACAGATACGCAGTATTTT. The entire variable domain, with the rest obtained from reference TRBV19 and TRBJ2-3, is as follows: DGGITQSPKYLFRKEGQNVTLSCEQNLNHDAMYWYRQDPGQGLRLIYYSQIVNDFQKGDIAEGYSVSREKKESFPLTVTSAQKNPTAFYLCASSIDHSTDTQYFGPGTRLTVL.

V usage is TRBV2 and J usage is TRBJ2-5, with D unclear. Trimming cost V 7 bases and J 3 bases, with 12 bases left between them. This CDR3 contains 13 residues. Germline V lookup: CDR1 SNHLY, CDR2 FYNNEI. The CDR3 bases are TGTGCCAGCAACCTACTTCTAGAAGAGACCCAGTACTTC. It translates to CASNLLLEETQYF.

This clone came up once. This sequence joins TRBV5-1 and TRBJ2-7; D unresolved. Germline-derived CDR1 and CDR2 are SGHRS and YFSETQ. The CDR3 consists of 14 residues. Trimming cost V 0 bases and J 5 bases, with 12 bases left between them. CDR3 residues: CASSLARQVDEQYF. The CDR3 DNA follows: TGCGCCAGCAGCTTGGCCAGGCAGGTCGACGAGCAGTACTTC.

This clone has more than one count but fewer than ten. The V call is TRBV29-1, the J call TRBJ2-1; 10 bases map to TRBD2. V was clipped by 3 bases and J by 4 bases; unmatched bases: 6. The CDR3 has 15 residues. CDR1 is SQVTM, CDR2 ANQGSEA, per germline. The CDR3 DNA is TGCAGCGTTGACCGTGGACTAGCGGTATACAATGAGCAGTTCTTC. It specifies CSVDRGLAVYNEQFF.

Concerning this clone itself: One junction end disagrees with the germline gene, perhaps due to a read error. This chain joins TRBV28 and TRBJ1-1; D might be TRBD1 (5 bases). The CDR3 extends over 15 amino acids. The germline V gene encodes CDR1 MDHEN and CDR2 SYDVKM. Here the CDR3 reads CASSLQGVQNAEAFF. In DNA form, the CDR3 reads TGTGCCAGCAGTCTGCAAGGGGTTCAGAACGCTGAAGCTTTCTTT.

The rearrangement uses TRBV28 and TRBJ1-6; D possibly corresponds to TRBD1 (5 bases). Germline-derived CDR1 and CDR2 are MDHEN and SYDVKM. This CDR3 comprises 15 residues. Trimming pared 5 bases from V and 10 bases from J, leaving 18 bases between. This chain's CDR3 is CASSPSLGDGSPLHF. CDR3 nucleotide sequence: TGTGCCAGCAGTCCCAGCCTAGGGGACGGGTCACCCCTCCACTTT.

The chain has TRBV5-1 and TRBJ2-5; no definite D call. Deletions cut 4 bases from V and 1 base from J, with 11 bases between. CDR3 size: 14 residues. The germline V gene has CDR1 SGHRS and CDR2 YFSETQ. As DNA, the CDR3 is TGCGCCAGCAGCCCCCGGTACGCCCAAGAGACCCAGTACTTC. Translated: CASSPRYAQETQYF. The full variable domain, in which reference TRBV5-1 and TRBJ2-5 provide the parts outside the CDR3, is KAGVTQTPRYLIKTRGQQVTLSCSPISGHRSVSWYQQTPGQGLQFLFEYFSETQRNKGNFPGRFSGRQFSNSRSEMNVSTLELGDSALYLCASSPRYAQETQYFGPGTRLLVL.

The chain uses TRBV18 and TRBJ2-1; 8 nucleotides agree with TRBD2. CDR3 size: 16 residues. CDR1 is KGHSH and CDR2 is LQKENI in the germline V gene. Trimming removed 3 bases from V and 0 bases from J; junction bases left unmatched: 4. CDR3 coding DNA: TGTGCCAGCTCACCGCCCGGGACTAGCTCCTACAATGAGCAGTTCTTC. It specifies CASSPPGTSSYNEQFF.

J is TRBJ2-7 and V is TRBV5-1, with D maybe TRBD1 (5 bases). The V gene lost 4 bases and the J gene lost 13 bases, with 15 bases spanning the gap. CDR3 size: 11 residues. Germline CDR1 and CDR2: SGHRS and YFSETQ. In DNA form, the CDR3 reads TGCGCCAGCAGCGCGGACAAGCTTTATTACTTC. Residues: CASSADKLYYF.

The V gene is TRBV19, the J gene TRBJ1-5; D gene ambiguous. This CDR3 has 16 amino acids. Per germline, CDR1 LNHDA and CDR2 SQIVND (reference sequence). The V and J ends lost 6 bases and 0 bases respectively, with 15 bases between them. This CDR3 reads CASSFGQALSNQPQHF. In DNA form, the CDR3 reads TGTGCCAGTAGCTTCGGGCAGGCCCTTAGCAATCAGCCCCAGCATTTT.

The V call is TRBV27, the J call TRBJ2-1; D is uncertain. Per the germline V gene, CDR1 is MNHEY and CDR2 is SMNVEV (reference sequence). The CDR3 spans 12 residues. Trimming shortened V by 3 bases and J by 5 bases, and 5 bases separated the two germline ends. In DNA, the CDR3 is TGTGCCAGCAGTTTCCTCCACAATGAGCAGTTCTTC. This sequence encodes CASSFLHNEQFF.

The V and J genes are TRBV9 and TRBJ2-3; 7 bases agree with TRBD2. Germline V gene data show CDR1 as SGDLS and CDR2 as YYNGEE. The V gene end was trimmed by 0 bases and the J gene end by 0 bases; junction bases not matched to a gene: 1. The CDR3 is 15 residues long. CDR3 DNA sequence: TGTGCCAGCAGCGTAGGGACTAGTAGCACAGATACGCAGTATTTT. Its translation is CASSVGTSSTDTQYF.

The CDR3 is CASSLDRGLSYNEQFF. CDR3 nucleotide sequence: TGTGCCAGCAGTTTAGACAGGGGTCTTTCCTACAATGAGCAGTTCTTC. The rearrangement links TRBV27 to TRBJ2-1; 8 bases are a match to TRBD1. The J segment lost 1 base and the V segment lost 2 bases, leaving 4 bases of the junction unmatched. The CDR3 is 16 residues long. Germline V CDR1 and CDR2: MNHEY, SMNVEV (reference sequence).

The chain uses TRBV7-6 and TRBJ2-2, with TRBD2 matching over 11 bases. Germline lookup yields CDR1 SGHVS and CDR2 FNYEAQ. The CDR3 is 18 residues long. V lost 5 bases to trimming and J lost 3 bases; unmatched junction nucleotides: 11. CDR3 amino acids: CASSLGLAGVPYTGELFF. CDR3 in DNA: TGTGCCAGCAGCCTAGGACTAGCGGGCGTTCCTTACACCGGGGAGCTGTTTTTT. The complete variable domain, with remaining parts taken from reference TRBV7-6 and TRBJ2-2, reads GAGVSQSPRYKVTKRGQDVALRCDPISGHVSLYWYRQALGQGPEFLTYFNYEAQQDKSGLPNDRFSAERPEGSISTLTIQRTEQRDSAMYRCASSLGLAGVPYTGELFFGEGSRLTVL.

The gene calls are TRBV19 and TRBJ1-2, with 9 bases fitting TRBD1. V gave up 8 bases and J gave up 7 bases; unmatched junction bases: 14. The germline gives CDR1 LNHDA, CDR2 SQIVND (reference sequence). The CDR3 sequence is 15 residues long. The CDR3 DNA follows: TGTGCCAGTTGGGAAGAGGGACAGGGACTCGGTGGCTACACCTTC. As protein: CASWEEGQGLGGYTF.

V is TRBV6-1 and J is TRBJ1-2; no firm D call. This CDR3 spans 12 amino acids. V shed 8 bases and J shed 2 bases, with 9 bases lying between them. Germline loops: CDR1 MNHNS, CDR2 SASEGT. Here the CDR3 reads CASLGINYGYTF. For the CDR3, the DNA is TGTGCCAGCCTAGGGATCAACTATGGCTACACCTTC.

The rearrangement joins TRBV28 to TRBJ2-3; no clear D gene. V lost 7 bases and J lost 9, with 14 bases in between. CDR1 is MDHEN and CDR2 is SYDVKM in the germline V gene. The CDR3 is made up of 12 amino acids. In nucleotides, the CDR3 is TGTGCCAGCACCCAAAGGGCTCCGACGCAGTATTTT. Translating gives CASTQRAPTQYF. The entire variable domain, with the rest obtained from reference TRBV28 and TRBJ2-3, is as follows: DVKVTQSSRYLVKRTGEKVFLECVQDMDHENMFWYRQDPGLGLRLIYFSYDVKMKEKGDIPEGYSVSREKKERFSLILESASTNQTSMYLCASTQRAPTQYFGPGTRLTVL.

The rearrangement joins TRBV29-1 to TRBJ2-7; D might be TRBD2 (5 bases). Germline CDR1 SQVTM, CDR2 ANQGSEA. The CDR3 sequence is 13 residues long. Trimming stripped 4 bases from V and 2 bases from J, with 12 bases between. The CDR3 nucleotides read TGCAGCGTTGGGAACGGAGCGGCCTACGAGCAGTACTTC. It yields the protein CSVGNGAAYEQYF.

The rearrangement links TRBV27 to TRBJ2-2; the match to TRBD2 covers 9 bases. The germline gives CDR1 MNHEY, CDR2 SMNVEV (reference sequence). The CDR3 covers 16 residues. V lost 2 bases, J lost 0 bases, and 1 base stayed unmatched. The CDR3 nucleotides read TGTGCCAGCAGTTTAAGACTAGCGGCGAACACCGGGGAGCTGTTTTTT. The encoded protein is CASSLRLAANTGELFF.

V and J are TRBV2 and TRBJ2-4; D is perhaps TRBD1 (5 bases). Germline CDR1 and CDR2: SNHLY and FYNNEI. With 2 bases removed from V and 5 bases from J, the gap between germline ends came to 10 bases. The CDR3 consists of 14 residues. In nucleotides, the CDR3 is TGTGCCAGCAGTGAACCCAGGGAACAAAACATTCAGTACTTC. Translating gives CASSEPREQNIQYF.

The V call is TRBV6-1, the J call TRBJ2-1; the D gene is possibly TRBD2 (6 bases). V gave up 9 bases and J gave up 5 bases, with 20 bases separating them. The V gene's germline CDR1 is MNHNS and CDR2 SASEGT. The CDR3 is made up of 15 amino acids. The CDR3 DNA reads TGTGCCAGTACGGGACTCCTCCCTCTAAACAATGAGCAGTTCTTC. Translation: CASTGLLPLNNEQFF.

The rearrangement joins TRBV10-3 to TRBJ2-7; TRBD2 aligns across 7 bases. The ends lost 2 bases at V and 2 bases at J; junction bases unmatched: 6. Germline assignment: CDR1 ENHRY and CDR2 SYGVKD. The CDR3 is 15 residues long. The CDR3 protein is CAISEPLAATYEQYF. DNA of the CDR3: TGTGCCATCAGTGAGCCCCTAGCGGCAACCTACGAGCAGTACTTC.

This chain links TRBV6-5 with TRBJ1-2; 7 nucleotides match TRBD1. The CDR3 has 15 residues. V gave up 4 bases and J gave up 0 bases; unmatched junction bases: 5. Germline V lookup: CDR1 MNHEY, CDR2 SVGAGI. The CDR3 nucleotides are TGTGCCAGCAGTTCCGGGACAGCAGCTAACTATGGCTACACCTTC. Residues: CASSSGTAANYGYTF.

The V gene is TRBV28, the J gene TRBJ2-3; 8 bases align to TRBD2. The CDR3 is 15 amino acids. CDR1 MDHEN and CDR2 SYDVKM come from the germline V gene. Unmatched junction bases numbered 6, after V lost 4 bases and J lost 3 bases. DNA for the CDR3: TGTGCCAGCAGTTCAGCGGGAGCCTCGACAGATACGCAGTATTTT. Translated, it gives CASSSAGASTDTQYF.

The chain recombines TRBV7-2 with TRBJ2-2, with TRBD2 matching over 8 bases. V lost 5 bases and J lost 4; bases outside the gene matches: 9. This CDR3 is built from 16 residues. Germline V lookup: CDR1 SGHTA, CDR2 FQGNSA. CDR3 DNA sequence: TGTGCCAGCAGCGCATCCGCGGGACTAGTCACCGGGGAGCTGTTTTTT. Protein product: CASSASAGLVTGELFF. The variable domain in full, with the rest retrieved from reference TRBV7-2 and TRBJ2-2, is GAGVSQSPSNKVTEKGKDVELRCDPISGHTALYWYRQSLGQGLEFLIYFQGNSAPDKSGLPSDRFSAERTGGSVSTLTIQRTQQEDSAVYLCASSASAGLVTGELFFGEGSRLTVL.

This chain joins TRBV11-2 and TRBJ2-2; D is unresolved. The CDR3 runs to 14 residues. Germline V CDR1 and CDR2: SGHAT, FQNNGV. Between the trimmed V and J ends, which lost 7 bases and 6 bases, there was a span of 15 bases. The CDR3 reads CASTPTGGAGELFF. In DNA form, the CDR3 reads TGTGCCAGCACCCCTACCGGTGGGGCCGGGGAGCTGTTTTTT. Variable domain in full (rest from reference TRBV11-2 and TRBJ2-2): EAGVAQSPRYKIIEKRQSVAFWCNPISGHATLYWYQQILGQGPKLLIQFQNNGVVDDSQLPKDRFSAERLKGVDSTLKIQPAKLEDSAVYLCASTPTGGAGELFFGEGSRLTVL.